One and the same sample provided the 4 T cell receptor beta chains below, sequenced in a study of T cell responses to AZD1222 COVID-19 vaccine. The table came from immunoSEQ multiplex PCR; TCRdb's copy has only in-frame clones and leaves some out. In the table there are around 150,000 clones, around 90% of which are singletons. The input for sequencing was peripheral blood, taken 28 days after the second AZD1222 dose. These receptors were taken from an adult who received the AZD1222 COVID-19 vaccine.

This rearrangement joins TRBV27 to TRBJ1-5, with a weak D call TRBD1 (6 bases). There are 14 residues in the CDR3. Trimming left V 5 bases short and J 3 bases short, with 11 bases between. CDR1 is MNHEY, CDR2 SMNVEV, per germline (reference sequence). The CDR3 DNA reads TGTGCCAGCAGTCTACAGGGTGCCAATCAGCCCCAGCATTTT. Its protein is CASSLQGANQPQHF.

The chain is built from TRBV6-1 and TRBJ1-1, with 7 bases matching TRBD1. The CDR3 covers 14 residues. After removal of 7 bases from V and 1 base from J, the junction contained 6 bases not matched to a gene. Germline V gene lookup returns CDR1 MNHNS and CDR2 SASEGT. The CDR3 is CASTLRQGNTEAFF. CDR3 nucleotide sequence: TGTGCCAGCACCCTTCGACAGGGGAACACTGAAGCTTTCTTT.

V usage is TRBV6-4 and J usage is TRBJ1-2, with D tentatively TRBD1 (5 bases). From germline, CDR1 is MRHNA and CDR2 SNTAGT. This CDR3 has 12 amino acids. V was trimmed by 2 bases and J by 8 bases, leaving 9 bases between them. CDR3 sequence: CASSDRGSGYTF. The CDR3, as DNA: TGTGCCAGCAGTGACAGGGGATCAGGCTACACCTTC.

J is TRBJ1-1 and V is TRBV29-1; D possibly corresponds to TRBD1 (6 bases). V was shortened by 5 bases and J by 6 bases, with 10 bases between the two germline ends. CDR3 length: 11 residues. The germline gives CDR1 SQVTM, CDR2 ANQGSEA. In DNA form, the CDR3 reads TGCAGCGTTTCCACAGGGTCTGAAGCTTTCTTT. This sequence encodes CSVSTGSEAFF.